These 24 T cell receptor beta chains originate from one sample sequenced in a study of blood T cell repertoires in COVID-19. Sequencing was performed with immunoSEQ multiplex PCR; in TCRdb, only in-frame clones are kept and a portion is missing. The sample contains about 150,000 clones, 91% of which appear only once. Sequencing was carried out using peripheral blood. The receptors originated from a man in his fifties with acute or convalescent COVID-19.

V and J are TRBV19 and TRBJ2-5, with 7 bases lining up with TRBD2. The CDR3 runs 15 residues. Germline assignment: CDR1 LNHDA and CDR2 SQIVND (reference sequence). Losses at the gene ends were 4 bases for V and 4 bases for J; bases not matched to a gene: 9. CDR3 coding DNA: TGTGCCAGTAGTACCATGGGACTACCTGTAGAGACCCAGTACTTC. This sequence encodes CASSTMGLPVETQYF.

The gene calls are TRBV28 and TRBJ1-2; 8 bases map to TRBD1. The V and J ends lost 7 bases and 8 bases, in that order; junction bases with no gene match: 9. The CDR3 covers 13 residues. Germline V gene data show CDR1 as MDHEN and CDR2 as SYDVKM. CDR3 amino acids: CASTPTGVEGYTF. The CDR3 DNA sequence: TGTGCCAGCACGCCGACAGGGGTTGAGGGCTACACCTTC.

The genes are TRBV9 and TRBJ1-3, with D possibly matching TRBD1 (6 bases). The germline V gene has CDR1 SGDLS and CDR2 YYNGEE. CDR3 length equals 19 residues. Trimming removed 3 bases from V and 0 bases from J, with 22 bases in between. CDR3 residues: CASSANRSTGWYSGNTIYF. The CDR3 DNA reads as TGTGCCAGCAGCGCCAACCGGTCCACAGGGTGGTACTCTGGAAACACCATATATTTT.

The CDR3 region is CASIPPGTRNTEAFF. Here the CDR3 DNA reads TGTGCCAGCATCCCGCCAGGGACAAGAAACACTGAAGCTTTCTTT. This sequence joins TRBV6-5 and TRBJ1-1, with D possibly TRBD1 on 6 matching bases. Germline V gene lookup returns CDR1 MNHEY and CDR2 SVGAGI. CDR3 length: 15 amino acids. Trimming cost V 7 bases and J 2 bases, with 17 bases left between them.

As DNA, the CDR3 is TGCGCCAGCAGCGCGTTGACAGGGCAAGAGACCCAGTACTTC. Amino acids: CASSALTGQETQYF. The chain carries TRBV5-1 and TRBJ2-5, with 7 bases matching TRBD1. Germline V gene data show CDR1 as SGHRS and CDR2 as YFSETQ. This CDR3 comprises 14 residues. After removal of 4 bases from V and 2 bases from J, the junction contained 5 bases not matched to a gene.

V usage is TRBV13 and J usage is TRBJ1-1; D possibly corresponds to TRBD1 (5 bases). The CDR3 has 13 amino acids. The germline CDR1 and CDR2 sequences are PRHDT and FYEKMQ (reference sequence). Between the trimmed V and J ends, which lost 9 bases and 8 bases, there was a span of 19 bases. CDR3 protein: CASRRGGGSEAFF. The CDR3 DNA sequence: TGTGCCAGTCGGCGGGGCGGAGGATCGGAAGCTTTCTTT.

The J gene is TRBJ2-3, the V gene TRBV6-2 or TRBV6-3; possibly TRBD1 for D (5 bases). This CDR3 is built from 15 residues. V shed 3 bases and J shed 4 bases, with 14 bases lying between them. The V gene's germline CDR1 is MNHEY and CDR2 SVGEGT. The CDR3, as DNA: TGTGCCAGCAGTTATGATCAGCAGGGCGCAGATACGCAGTATTTT. Protein product: CASSYDQQGADTQYF.

V usage is TRBV7-3 and J usage is TRBJ2-1, with 8 nucleotides matching TRBD2. The CDR3 is made up of 15 amino acids. Trimming took 5 bases from V and 6 from J; bases not matched to a gene: 9. CDR1 is SGHTA, CDR2 FQGTGA, per germline. As DNA, the CDR3 is TGTGCCAGCAGCCTCGGGAGGGCCTCTTCCAATGAGCAGTTCTTC. This gives the protein CASSLGRASSNEQFF.

The rearrangement joins TRBV7-9 to TRBJ2-2; a possible D gene is TRBD1 (5 bases). Germline CDR1 reads SEHNR; CDR2 reads FQNEAQ (reference sequence). This CDR3 contains 13 residues. V was clipped by 4 bases and J by 6 bases, with 9 bases between them. The CDR3 DNA follows: TGTGCCAGCAGCTCCGACAGCCCCGGGGAGCTGTTTTTT. Its translation: CASSSDSPGELFF.

This clone was picked up a small number of times. The chain combines TRBV27 with TRBJ2-5; maybe TRBD2 (5 bases). Trimming pared 5 bases from V and 5 bases from J, leaving 18 bases between. The CDR3 runs to 15 residues. Germline CDR1 reads MNHEY; CDR2 reads SMNVEV (reference sequence). The CDR3 DNA follows: TGTGCCAGCAGTCCACGGGCCCGAAGAGGGGAGACCCAGTACTTC. Translated: CASSPRARRGETQYF.

This clone appeared once. This chain joins TRBV25-1 and TRBJ1-2, with 7 bases that match TRBD1. The germline gives CDR1 MGHDK, CDR2 SYGVNS. CDR3 length: 14 residues. V trimming: 5 bases; J trimming: 4 bases; junction bases outside the gene matches: 7. This CDR3 is CASSPQGTVYGYTF. DNA for the CDR3: TGTGCCAGCAGTCCCCAAGGGACAGTCTATGGCTACACCTTC.

This sequence joins TRBV4-1 and TRBJ2-3, with 11 bases identical to TRBD2. V was pared by 3 bases and J by 5 bases, with 10 bases of the junction left unmatched. The V gene's germline CDR1 is MGHRA and CDR2 YSYEKL. The CDR3 consists of 17 residues. CDR3 sequence (DNA): TGCGCCAGCAGCCAGGCCTACCTGACTAGCGGGGAAGATACGCAGTATTTT. Translating gives CASSQAYLTSGEDTQYF.

The chain joins TRBV18 to TRBJ1-2; D possibly corresponds to TRBD1 (6 bases). There are 15 residues in the CDR3. Germline V gives CDR1 KGHSH, CDR2 LQKENI. The V end lost 2 bases, the J end lost 2 bases, and 12 bases lay between the germline ends. CDR3 coding DNA: TGTGCCAGCTCACCAATGGGGGCCCCAAACTATGGCTACACCTTC. It yields the protein CASSPMGAPNYGYTF.

The rearrangement links TRBV6-2 or TRBV6-3 to TRBJ1-5; D possibly corresponds to TRBD1 (6 bases). This CDR3 region has 15 residues. Germline V gene data show CDR1 as MNHEY and CDR2 as SVGEGT. Trimming cost V 4 bases and J 6 bases, with 16 bases left between them. The CDR3 here is CASSSTTGMLQPQHF. In DNA, the CDR3 is TGTGCCAGCAGTTCCACCACAGGGATGCTTCAGCCCCAGCATTTT.

The chain joins TRBV21-1 to TRBJ1-5; TRBD1 was called by the table and not checked on the DNA. TRBV21-1 is designated a pseudogene. This CDR3 region has 16 residues. The CDR3 reads CASSKAMTGNGQPQHF. The CDR3 DNA reads TGTGCCAGCAGCAAAGCCATGACAGGGAATGGGCAGCCCCAGCATTTT.

A single count supports this clone. The CDR3 DNA reads as TGTGCCAGCGTAGATTCCCGGACAGGGGATGTCTATGGCTACACCTTC. Its translation is CASVDSRTGDVYGYTF. The V and J genes are TRBV3-1 (or the pseudogene TRBV3-2) and TRBJ1-2; the match to TRBD1 covers 9 bases. Germline CDR1 LGHDT, CDR2 YNNKEL (reference sequence). Trimming cost V 8 bases and J 4 bases; bases outside gene matches: 14. This CDR3 is 16 amino acids long.

This clone was seen only once. The rearrangement uses TRBV15 and TRBJ2-3, with D possibly matching TRBD1 (6 bases). Deletions cut 4 bases from V and 4 bases from J, with 15 bases between. This CDR3 comprises 15 residues. Germline lookup yields CDR1 LNHNV and CDR2 YYDKDF (reference sequence). The CDR3 nucleotides are TGTGCCACCAGCACGAACTTAGGACAGTCAGATACGCAGTATTTT. It yields the protein CATSTNLGQSDTQYF.

V usage is TRBV2 and J usage is TRBJ1-5, with 7 bases fitting TRBD1. The CDR3 loop spans 14 amino acids. Germline CDR1 is SNHLY and CDR2 is FYNNEI. Losses at the gene ends were 4 bases for V and 5 bases for J; bases not matched to a gene: 5. CDR3 bases: TGTGCCAGCAGTGCACAGGGGAAAGATCAGCCCCAGCATTTT. This codes for CASSAQGKDQPQHF.

This chain uses TRBV29-1 with TRBJ2-6, with D hard to call. The CDR3 runs to 16 residues. Germline lookup yields CDR1 SQVTM and CDR2 ANQGSEA. V was clipped by 2 bases and J by 0 bases, with 11 bases between them. The CDR3, as DNA: TGCAGCGTTGAAAGCCGGTCCTTCTCTGGGGCCAACGTCCTGACTTTC. Its translation: CSVESRSFSGANVLTF.

V and J are TRBV7-3 and TRBJ2-3, with 13 bases aligning to TRBD2. The length of the CDR3 is 16 residues. Losses at the gene ends were 5 bases for V and 5 bases for J; bases not matched to a gene: 7. The germline CDR1 and CDR2 sequences are SGHTA and FQGTGA. The CDR3 DNA reads as TGTGCCAGCAGCCTCTATTGGACTAGCGGGGGAGATACGCAGTATTTT. Translating it yields CASSLYWTSGGDTQYF.

The chain joins TRBV29-1 to TRBJ2-5; 8 bases line up with TRBD2. The CDR3 totals 14 residues. Germline loops: CDR1 SQVTM, CDR2 ANQGSEA. The J segment lost 7 bases and the V segment lost 4 bases, leaving 11 bases of the junction unmatched. This CDR3 is CSVVKAQRELTQYF. CDR3 bases: TGCAGCGTTGTTAAGGCCCAGCGGGAGTTGACCCAGTACTTC.

This chain joins TRBV24-1 and TRBJ2-7; no definite D call. The CDR3 covers 11 residues. Germline CDR1 is KGHDR and CDR2 is SFDVKD. Trimming stripped 4 bases from V and 3 bases from J, with 3 bases between. In DNA form, the CDR3 reads TGTGCCACCAGTGACATCTACGAGCAGTACGTC. Encoded protein: CATSDIYEQYV.

The gene calls are TRBV7-2 and TRBJ1-2; 7 positions match TRBD1. The CDR3 has 14 amino acids. V trimming: 1 base; J trimming: 4 bases; junction bases outside the gene matches: 3. Germline V gene sequence: CDR1 SGHTA, CDR2 FQGNSA. CDR3 protein: CASSLGRQGYGYTF. CDR3 in DNA: TGTGCCAGCAGCTTAGGACGACAGGGCTATGGCTACACCTTC.

The V gene is TRBV5-1, the J gene TRBJ1-1; D call uncertain. Trimming pared 4 bases from V and 3 bases from J, leaving 16 bases between. CDR3 length: 15 residues. Looked up from germline, CDR1 is SGHRS and CDR2 is YFSETQ. The CDR3 nucleotides read TGCGCCAGCAGCATCCTCGGTCCCGGAGACACTGAAGCTTTCTTT. Protein product: CASSILGPGDTEAFF.